Below, 4 T cell receptor beta chains from the same sample are listed, as sequenced in a study of T-cell reconstitution after alpha-beta-depleted transplantation in children. It was with unique molecular identifiers that the TCRbeta library was prepared. In TCRdb, the PCR reads were re-called with MiXCR into one record per CDR3 protein. The sample holds around 450,000 distinct CDR3 sequences; roughly 43% are singletons and the top ten take approximately 25%. The starting material was PBMCs, obtained before TCRalphabeta/CD19-depleted stem cell transplant. The receptor set was obtained from a girl aged 2-10 years with aplastic anemia, due to receive a stem cell transplant.

The chain is built from TRBV9 and TRBJ2-3, with D tentatively TRBD1 (5 bases). V was cut by 3 bases and J by 4 bases, with 15 bases left in between. CDR1 is SGDLS, CDR2 YYNGEE, per germline. The CDR3 has 15 amino acids. The CDR3 nucleotides are TGTGCCAGCAGCGGAACCCCTACAGGAGCAGATACGCAGTATTTT. Protein sequence: CASSGTPTGADTQYF.

This clonotype was picked up many times. V and J are TRBV20-1 and TRBJ1-5; 7 bases are shared with TRBD1. The CDR3 is 15 amino acids. Germline V gives CDR1 DFQATT, CDR2 SNEGSKA (reference sequence). J lost 4 bases, V lost 4 bases, and 10 bases had no gene match. The CDR3 sequence: CSATTGAGGNQPQHF. DNA of the CDR3: TGCAGTGCTACTACAGGGGCAGGCGGGAATCAGCCCCAGCATTTT.

This clonotype showed up just a few times. V usage is TRBV12-3 or TRBV12-4 and J usage is TRBJ2-3; 14 bases are shared with TRBD2. Trimming at V came to 3 bases and at J to 4 bases, leaving 6 bases not matched to a gene. This CDR3 is built from 17 residues. The CDR3, as DNA: TGTGCCAGCAGTTTGGGGACTAGCGGGAGTCGCGCAGATACGCAGTATTTT. Encoded protein: CASSLGTSGSRADTQYF.

CDR3 DNA: TGCGCCAGCAGCTTGGGACAGAGCCTAAACACTGAAGCTTTCTTT. Translation: CASSLGQSLNTEAFF. This chain joins TRBV5-1 and TRBJ1-1; the D gene is possibly TRBD1 (5 bases). Germline CDR1 SGHRS, CDR2 YFSETQ. The V end was cut by 0 bases, the J end by 2 bases, with 11 bases between. This CDR3 is built from 15 residues. The whole variable domain, remainder taken from reference TRBV5-1 and TRBJ1-1, is KAGVTQTPRYLIKTRGQQVTLSCSPISGHRSVSWYQQTPGQGLQFLFEYFSETQRNKGNFPGRFSGRQFSNSRSEMNVSTLELGDSALYLCASSLGQSLNTEAFFGQGTRLTVV.